The 5 T cell receptor beta chains listed next were all sequenced from one sample in a study of control samples from healthy donors and cancer patients. The method was immunoSEQ multiplex PCR; TCRdb's version includes in-frame clones alone and lacks a portion of them. The sample lists 84,000 or so clones; 84% were seen once. Sequencing used PBMCs. The receptors shown here come from a man aged 60-69 years with head and neck cancer.

The J gene is TRBJ1-2, the V gene TRBV28; TRBD1 might be the D (5 bases). Germline loops: CDR1 MDHEN, CDR2 SYDVKM. The germline V and J ends were trimmed by 8 bases and 4 bases, with 14 bases remaining between them. This CDR3 contains 13 residues. The DNA for the CDR3 is TGTGCCAGCGAGCGGGGGTTCAGCTATGGCTACACCTTC. It codes for CASERGFSYGYTF.

This chain uses TRBV27 with TRBJ2-5; D is perhaps TRBD1 or TRBD2 (5 bases each). V lost 8 bases and J lost 9, with 13 bases in between. Germline assignment: CDR1 MNHEY and CDR2 SMNVEV (reference sequence). The CDR3 loop spans 11 amino acids. Here the CDR3 reads CASGRVGAQYF. CDR3 DNA sequence: TGTGCCAGCGGGCGTGTGGGGGCCCAGTACTTC.

The chain combines TRBV18 with TRBJ1-5, with 11 positions matching TRBD1. The CDR3 runs to 15 residues. With 6 bases clipped from V and 6 bases from J, the junction kept 7 bases outside the gene matches. Germline loops: CDR1 KGHSH, CDR2 LQKENI. CDR3 DNA: TGTGCCAGCTCCACAGGACAGGGGGCAGGTCAGCCCCAGCATTTT. It translates to CASSTGQGAGQPQHF.

V usage is TRBV19 and J usage is TRBJ2-1; no clear D. Germline V gene sequence: CDR1 LNHDA, CDR2 SQIVND (reference sequence). This CDR3 has 14 amino acids. The V end lost 8 bases, the J end lost 0 bases, and 11 bases lay between the germline ends. The CDR3 nucleotides are TGTGCCAGTTCGGGCTGGAGCTCCTACAATGAGCAGTTCTTC. This translates into CASSGWSSYNEQFF.

This CDR3 reads CASSLADRSGTEAFF. The CDR3 nucleotides are TGTGCCAGCAGCTTAGCTGACCGAAGTGGGACTGAAGCTTTCTTT. The chain recombines TRBV7-2 with TRBJ1-1; D unclear. The V and J ends lost 0 bases and 5 bases respectively, with 13 bases between them. Germline lookup yields CDR1 SGHTA and CDR2 FQGNSA. This CDR3 comprises 15 residues.